Reported below is one TCR beta chain. Its antigen is currently not known. No quality values exist for individual bases; no much larger clone is one base distant. This specimen belongs to a study of graft-versus-host responses after intestinal transplantation (dated by TCRdb to 2020 to 2023). About the study as a whole: Multivisceral, liver-intestinal, or isolated intestinal transplants were received by the recipients. All recipients received anti-thymocyte globulin induction followed by maintenance tacrolimus and steroids for three to four years. After intestinal transplantation, graft-versus-host and host-versus-graft alloreactive T cell clones were followed in the graft, circulation and bone marrow using bulk TCR-beta CDR3 sequencing. Alloreactive clones were identified by sequencing pre-transplant mixed lymphocyte reaction products and comparing them with unstimulated pre-transplant donor and recipient T cells. The cohort enrolled some 23 intestinal transplant recipients, one of whom was a retransplant, and 3 patients without pretransplant specimens were excluded. Donor T cell macrochimerism was defined as a peak of at least 4% donor T cells among recipient peripheral blood mononuclear cells. Samples from three later patients were sequenced in-house on an Illumina MiSeq with MiXCR processing rather than by the commercial service. The study at large found these results: Early after transplant, peak levels of circulating GvH clones were associated with declines in HvG clones. In patients with donor T cell macrochimerism, the allografts had high GvH to HvG T cell clonal ratios. GvH clones were detected in recipient bone marrow, and some of these GvH clones were observed earlier in ileal mucosa or blood, consistent with an intestinal mucosal origin. Conclusions were limited by the relatively low number and heterogeneity of intestinal transplant patients.

The time point label, as the study defines it: cells obtained before transplantation from donor or recipient. CD3+CD4+ and CD3+CD8+ populations were FACS-sorted from unstimulated pre-transplant donor and recipient cells taken from spleen or lymph nodes. Libraries were built with the immunoSEQ multiplex PCR assay. For most patients, genomic DNA was isolated using the Qiagen DNeasy Blood and Tissue Kit and was shipped frozen to Adaptive Biotechnologies for TCR sequencing. For most patients, high-throughput TCR-beta CDR3 sequencing of genomic DNA was performed by Adaptive Biotechnologies. In the paper's pipeline: TCR sequencing data for roughly 18 patients were retrieved from Adaptive's ImmunoSEQ software; a few other patients were processed with MiXCR and VDJtools. CD4 versus CD8 sorting errors were corrected by removing sequences found in both subsets at a frequency ratio below 5:1. CDR3 nucleotide sequences shared between donor and recipient were removed because their origin could not be assigned. Alloreactive clones required at least 2-fold expansion over unstimulated cells and minimum CFSE-low frequency of 0.002% (template counts) or 0.001% (read counts). Clones detected in sequenced pre-transplant spleen, lymph node, or MLR CFSE-low populations of the donor or recipient were defined as mappable. The cumulative frequency of alloreactive clones was calculated as a percentage of all sequences, weighted by copy number. The table comes from immuneACCESS by way of TCRdb, which keeps in-frame sequences with V and J called. Part of the clones is missing from these tables; in studies checked, under half for an unresolved V gene and the rest for unknown reasons. V and J calls and clone size come straight from that table; D and trimming were deduced from the DNA. The sample table holds about 92,000 clones, of which about 93% were seen once. The top ten hold roughly 6% of the sample.

The TCR originated in a human donor who received an intestinal transplant. The sample was unstimulated CD8+ T cells sorted from spleen or lymph node cells, taken before intestinal transplant.

The DNA is as follows: TGTGCCAGCAGTGACTCGAGTGATGGCACAGATACGCAGTATTTT. Its product reads: CASSDSSDGTDTQYF. The sequence is built from TRBV6-4 and TRBJ2-3, with the D gene not clear enough to name. The V end loses 0 bases and the J end loses 1 base, and a stretch of 8 bases separates them. Spanning cysteine to phenylalanine, the CDR3 consists of 15 amino acids. CDR3 DNA is the only sequence kept; it has 45 bases, read in frame from the first base. Sequences MRHNA (CDR1) and SNTAGT (CDR2) are obtained from the germline V gene.